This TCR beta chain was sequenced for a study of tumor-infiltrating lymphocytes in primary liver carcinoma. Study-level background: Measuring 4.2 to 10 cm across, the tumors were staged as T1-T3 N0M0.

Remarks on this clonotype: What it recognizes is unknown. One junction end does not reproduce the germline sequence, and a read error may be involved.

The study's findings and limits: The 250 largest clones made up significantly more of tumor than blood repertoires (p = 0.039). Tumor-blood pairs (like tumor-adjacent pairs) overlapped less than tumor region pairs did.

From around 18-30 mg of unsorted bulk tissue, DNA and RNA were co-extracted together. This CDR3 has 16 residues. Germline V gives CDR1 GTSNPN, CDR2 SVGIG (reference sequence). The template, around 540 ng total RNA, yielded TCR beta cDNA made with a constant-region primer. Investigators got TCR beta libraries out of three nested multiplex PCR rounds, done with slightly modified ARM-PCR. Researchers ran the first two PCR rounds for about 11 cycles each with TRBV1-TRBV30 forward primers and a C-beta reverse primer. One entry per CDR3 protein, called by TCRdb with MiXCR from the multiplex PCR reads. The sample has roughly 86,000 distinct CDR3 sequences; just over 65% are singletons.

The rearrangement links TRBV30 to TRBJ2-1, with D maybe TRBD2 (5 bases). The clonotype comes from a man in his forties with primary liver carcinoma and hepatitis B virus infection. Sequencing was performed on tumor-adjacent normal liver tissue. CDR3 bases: TGTGCCTGGGTGGCAGGTGCGGGCCAGTCGTACAATGAGCACTTCTTC. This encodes CAWVAGAGQSYNEHFF.